What follows is one T cell receptor beta chain and its context. Its antigen remains unknown. The data are from a study of response to subunit inactivated influenza vaccine. Trimming stripped 3 bases from V and 3 bases from J, with 12 bases between. The CDR3 covers 14 residues. Germline V gene data show CDR1 as MDHEN and CDR2 as SYDVKM. TCRdb reprocessed the RT-PCR reads with MiXCR, giving one entry per CDR3 protein. The data hold under 500,000 distinct CDR3 sequences, with about a tenth observed a single time. Overall study results and limits: A suggestion made by the authors is that each seasonal influenza vaccination recruits few new T cells.

The J gene is TRBJ2-7, the V gene TRBV28; D gene uncertain. The clonotype originates from a man aged 50-59 years who received an inactivated influenza vaccine. The input for sequencing was PBMCs from blood, taken roughly 48 days after vaccination. CDR3 in amino acids: CASSFVTGDYEQYF. CDR3 DNA sequence: TGTGCCAGCAGTTTTGTGACTGGGGACTACGAGCAGTACTTC. The whole variable domain, filled in from reference TRBV28 and TRBJ2-7, reads DVKVTQSSRYLVKRTGEKVFLECVQDMDHENMFWYRQDPGLGLRLIYFSYDVKMKEKGDIPEGYSVSREKKERFSLILESASTNQTSMYLCASSFVTGDYEQYFGPGTRLTVT.